Following are 32 T cell receptor beta chains from one sample sequenced in a study of blood T cell repertoires in COVID-19. The protocol was immunoSEQ multiplex PCR, while the TCRdb copy is restricted to in-frame clones and leaves out a portion. The sample contains about 180,000 clones, 82% of which appear only once. The sequencing sample was made of peripheral blood. The origin of the receptors is a woman of 80 years or more with active or convalescent COVID-19.

This chain uses TRBV21-1 with TRBJ2-5; the table gives TRBD1 as D, unverified against the DNA. TRBV21-1 is annotated as a pseudogene. The CDR3 is 14 residues long. This CDR3 reads CASSGRDRQETQYF. The CDR3 nucleotides read TGTGCCAGCAGCGGCCGGGACAGACAAGAGACCCAGTACTTC.

The chain couples TRBV6-4 to TRBJ2-1; 10 bases are a match to TRBD2. Germline V gives CDR1 MRHNA, CDR2 SNTAGT. V shed 7 bases, J shed 8 bases, and the junction held 11 bases outside the gene matches. The CDR3 runs to 15 residues. CDR3 residues: CASTKLAGPKDEQFF. DNA of the CDR3: TGTGCCAGCACCAAACTAGCGGGACCTAAGGATGAGCAGTTCTTC.

The chain couples TRBV6-5 to TRBJ2-7; TRBD1 matches at 8 bases. The CDR3 contains 13 residues. From germline, CDR1 is MNHEY and CDR2 SVGAGI. V lost 6 bases, J lost 3 bases, and 4 bases stayed unmatched. The CDR3 is CASRGTGLYEQYF. CDR3 coding DNA: TGTGCCAGCAGAGGGACAGGCCTCTACGAGCAGTACTTC.

The chain is built from TRBV30 and TRBJ1-5; D is ambiguous. V dropped 2 bases and J dropped 3 bases, with 17 bases sitting between them. Germline V gene data show CDR1 as GTSNPN and CDR2 as SVGIG (reference sequence). The CDR3 has 16 residues. This CDR3 is CAWSPFREAHNQPQHF. In DNA, the CDR3 is TGTGCCTGGAGTCCGTTCCGGGAAGCACACAATCAGCCCCAGCATTTT.

There are a few counts of this clone. The chain uses TRBV9 and TRBJ1-6; D uncertain. The V and J ends lost 4 bases and 9 bases respectively, with 14 bases between them. Germline V gene lookup returns CDR1 SGDLS and CDR2 YYNGEE. The CDR3 consists of 14 residues. The CDR3 region has the DNA TGTGCCAGCAGCCCTAGGTTGGTGGCTTCACCCCTCCACTTT. It translates to CASSPRLVASPLHF.

This clone has only a few counts. The CDR3 region has the DNA TGCGCCAGCAGCCTCGGACATCCAGGCTCCTACGAGCAGTACTTC. It translates to CASSLGHPGSYEQYF. J is TRBJ2-7 and V is TRBV4-1; D is possibly TRBD1 (5 bases). The CDR3 runs to 15 residues. V dropped 4 bases and J dropped 0 bases, with 13 bases sitting between them. Germline lookup yields CDR1 MGHRA and CDR2 YSYEKL.

The chain couples TRBV5-6 to TRBJ2-7; D perhaps matches TRBD2 (5 bases). The CDR3 length is 14 residues. Between the trimmed V and J ends, which lost 0 bases and 2 bases, there was a span of 9 bases. The V gene's germline CDR1 is SGHDT and CDR2 YYEEEE. CDR3 sequence: CASSLVFGAYEQYF. The CDR3 DNA reads as TGTGCCAGCAGCTTGGTATTCGGGGCCTACGAGCAGTACTTC.

This clone turned up a few times. This sequence joins TRBV20-1 and TRBJ1-4; 12 bases align to TRBD1. V gave up 6 bases and J gave up 6 bases; unmatched junction bases: 11. Germline CDR1 reads DFQATT; CDR2 reads SNEGSKA (reference sequence). The CDR3 covers 16 residues. CDR3 region: CSASPGTGGADEKLFF. CDR3 DNA: TGCAGTGCAAGTCCCGGGACAGGGGGCGCAGATGAAAAACTGTTTTTT.

The rearrangement links TRBV19 to TRBJ1-1; TRBD1 agrees at 7 bases. From germline, CDR1 is LNHDA and CDR2 SQIVND (reference sequence). With 6 bases clipped from V and 5 bases from J, the junction kept 3 bases outside the gene matches. The CDR3 covers 12 residues. Here the CDR3 reads CASSSGGTEAFF. DNA for the CDR3: TGTGCCAGTAGCTCAGGGGGGACTGAAGCTTTCTTT.

Remarks on this clone: Mismatch with germline at one junction end may stem from a read error. This rearrangement joins TRBV6-1 to TRBJ2-1; 12 nucleotides agree with TRBD2. The CDR3 has 20 residues. Germline-derived CDR1 and CDR2 are MNHNS and SASEGT. CDR3 amino acids: CASREDLGLAGIGSYNEQFF. The CDR3 DNA follows: TGTGCCAGCAGGGAAGACCTAGGACTAGCGGGAATTGGCTCCTACAATGAGCAGTTCTTC.

The chain employs TRBV30 and TRBJ1-1; D is undetermined. V lost 0 bases and J 9 bases, leaving 8 bases between the germline ends. The CDR3 consists of 11 residues. The germline V gene has CDR1 GTSNPN and CDR2 SVGIG (reference sequence). The CDR3 here is CAWSVPGKAFF. The CDR3 DNA reads as TGTGCCTGGAGTGTCCCCGGGAAAGCTTTCTTT. The complete variable domain, with remaining parts taken from reference TRBV30 and TRBJ1-1, reads SQTIHQWPATLVQPVGSPLSLECTVEGTSNPNLYWYRQAAGRGLQLLFYSVGIGQISSEVPQNLSASRPQDRQFILSSKKLLLSDSGFYLCAWSVPGKAFFGQGTRLTVV.

The chain is built from TRBV18 and TRBJ2-1, with D possibly being TRBD2 (6 bases). The CDR3 covers 15 residues. CDR1 is KGHSH, CDR2 LQKENI, per germline. V gave up 6 bases and J gave up 4 bases, with 16 bases separating them. Here the CDR3 reads CASSPALARYNEQFF. The CDR3 DNA sequence: TGTGCCAGCTCCCCCGCCCTAGCGAGGTACAATGAGCAGTTCTTC.

The genes are TRBV9 and TRBJ1-2; 9 bases line up with TRBD1. The junction had 6 bases not matched to a gene; V was cut back by 4 bases and J by 5 bases. This CDR3 contains 14 residues. Germline V CDR1 and CDR2: SGDLS, YYNGEE. The chain's CDR3 is CASSRTGARYGYTF. The CDR3 DNA reads TGTGCCAGCAGCAGGACAGGGGCGCGGTATGGCTACACCTTC.

CDR3 residues: CASSSLYEQYF. The CDR3 nucleotides read TGTGCCAGCAGCAGTCTCTACGAGCAGTACTTC. This chain joins TRBV6-5 and TRBJ2-7; D is uncertain. This CDR3 contains 11 residues. Germline V gene lookup returns CDR1 MNHEY and CDR2 SVGAGI. V lost 6 bases and J lost 3, with 6 bases in between.

The chain is built from TRBV4-1 and TRBJ1-2; the match to TRBD1 covers 12 bases. The germline V gene has CDR1 MGHRA and CDR2 YSYEKL. With V trimmed by 6 bases and J by 7 bases, 12 bases remained unmatched. The CDR3 runs 16 residues. The CDR3 here is CASRAPGQGALVGYTF. The CDR3 DNA reads as TGCGCCAGCAGAGCACCGGGACAGGGGGCCTTGGTTGGCTACACCTTC.

The chain recombines TRBV2 with TRBJ1-2; maybe TRBD1 (6 bases). Trimming shortened V by 2 bases and J by 4 bases, and 14 bases separated the two germline ends. CDR1 SNHLY and CDR2 FYNNEI come from the germline V gene. The CDR3 is 15 amino acids. This chain's CDR3 is CASSEIRGQIYGYTF. As DNA, the CDR3 is TGTGCCAGCAGTGAAATACGCGGACAGATCTATGGCTACACCTTC. Looking up the rest from reference TRBV2 and TRBJ1-2 gives the full variable domain: EPEVTQTPSHQVTQMGQEVILRCVPISNHLYFYWYRQILGQKVEFLVSFYNNEISEKSEIFDDQFSVERPDGSNFTLKIRSTKLEDSAMYFCASSEIRGQIYGYTFGSGTRLTVV.

This clone was seen only a few times. V usage is TRBV5-1 and J usage is TRBJ2-1, with a tentative D call TRBD2 (6 bases). CDR1 and CDR2 (germline): SGHRS, YFSETQ. V was clipped by 3 bases and J by 3 bases, with 13 bases between them. The CDR3 runs 15 residues. Written as DNA, the CDR3 is TGCGCCAGCAGCTCCGGGACTTTCAACTACAATGAGCAGTTCTTC. Translated: CASSSGTFNYNEQFF.

This clone has more than one count but fewer than ten. The CDR3 sequence: CASSLDPGLGQQNTDTQYF. CDR3 bases: TGTGCCAGCAGCTTAGATCCAGGGTTGGGACAGCAAAACACAGATACGCAGTATTTT. The rearrangement joins TRBV7-6 to TRBJ2-3; 7 bases fit TRBD1. With V trimmed by 1 base and J by 2 bases, 15 bases remained unmatched. This CDR3 region has 19 residues. The germline CDR1 and CDR2 sequences are SGHVS and FNYEAQ. Full variable domain (remainder filled in from reference TRBV7-6 and TRBJ2-3): GAGVSQSPRYKVTKRGQDVALRCDPISGHVSLYWYRQALGQGPEFLTYFNYEAQQDKSGLPNDRFSAERPEGSISTLTIQRTEQRDSAMYRCASSLDPGLGQQNTDTQYFGPGTRLTVL.

The V and J genes are TRBV7-3 and TRBJ2-3; a weak D match, TRBD2 (6 bases). V lost 5 bases and J lost 4, with 16 bases in between. Germline V gene data show CDR1 as SGHTA and CDR2 as FQGTGA. The CDR3 has 15 amino acids. In DNA form, the CDR3 reads TGTGCCAGCAGCCTCGGGACCCCGGGAGCAGATACGCAGTATTTT. It yields the protein CASSLGTPGADTQYF.

Here the CDR3 DNA reads TGTGCCAGCAGCTCGGGGGGCAGGCGGGCCCCCGGGGAGCTGTTTTTT. Its translation: CASSSGGRRAPGELFF. The rearrangement joins TRBV7-3 to TRBJ2-2; tentative D call: TRBD2 (7 bases). Germline values: CDR1 SGHTA, CDR2 FQGTGA. V shed 4 bases and J shed 6 bases, with 18 bases lying between them. CDR3 length: 16 residues.

The J gene is TRBJ2-1, the V gene TRBV28; no firm D call. V was trimmed by 3 bases and J by 7 bases, leaving 16 bases between them. Germline V gene sequence: CDR1 MDHEN, CDR2 SYDVKM. The CDR3 totals 15 residues. CDR3 region: CASSFGKELGNEQFF. In DNA form, the CDR3 reads TGTGCCAGCAGTTTTGGTAAGGAACTCGGGAATGAGCAGTTCTTC.

The chain carries TRBV28 and TRBJ1-6; 9 bases align to TRBD1. Germline CDR1 and CDR2: MDHEN and SYDVKM. The CDR3 covers 16 residues. With 4 bases clipped from V and 7 bases from J, the junction kept 8 bases outside the gene matches. The CDR3 bases are TGTGCCAGCAGTTATCCCCAGGGACAGGGAAATTCACCCCTCCACTTT. It is translated as CASSYPQGQGNSPLHF.

J is TRBJ2-5 and V is TRBV5-4, with TRBD1 matching over 8 bases. The V gene end was trimmed by 6 bases and the J gene end by 1 base; junction bases not matched to a gene: 5. The CDR3 loop spans 14 amino acids. The germline V gene has CDR1 SGHNT and CDR2 YYREEE (reference sequence). Written as DNA, the CDR3 is TGTGCCAGCATGAGGACAGGGTTCCAAGAGACCCAGTACTTC. This codes for CASMRTGFQETQYF. Using reference TRBV5-4 and TRBJ2-5 for the parts outside the CDR3, the full variable domain is ETGVTQSPTHLIKTRGQQVTLRCSSQSGHNTVSWYQQALGQGPQFIFQYYREEENGRGNFPPRFSGLQFPNYSSELNVNALELDDSALYLCASMRTGFQETQYFGPGTRLLVL.

This chain links TRBV18 with TRBJ1-2, with 7 positions matching TRBD1. Germline trimming cut 6 bases from V and 7 bases from J; bases unmatched to any gene: 11. The germline V gene has CDR1 KGHSH and CDR2 LQKENI. The CDR3 has 14 amino acids. The CDR3 sequence is CASSQEGGGGGYTF. CDR3 bases: TGTGCCAGCTCGCAGGAAGGGGGCGGAGGTGGCTACACCTTC.

V usage is TRBV9 and J usage is TRBJ2-2, with unresolved D. From germline, CDR1 is SGDLS and CDR2 YYNGEE. V was cut by 3 bases and J by 5 bases, with 11 bases left in between. CDR3 size: 14 residues. The CDR3 sequence: CASSGGVATGELFF. CDR3 in DNA: TGTGCCAGCAGCGGTGGTGTGGCTACCGGGGAGCTGTTTTTT. The full variable domain, completed using reference TRBV9 and TRBJ2-2, is DSGVTQTPKHLITATGQRVTLRCSPRSGDLSVYWYQQSLDQGLQFLIQYYNGEERAKGNILERFSAQQFPDLHSELNLSSLELGDSALYFCASSGGVATGELFFGEGSRLTVL.

The chain uses TRBV5-4 and TRBJ1-2; no clear D gene. Germline V gene sequence: CDR1 SGHNT, CDR2 YYREEE (reference sequence). The CDR3 is 13 residues long. Trimming took 7 bases from V and 4 from J, leaving 14 bases between them. The CDR3 DNA follows: TGTGCCAGCGGCCACCTTGAGGCCTATGGCTACACCTTC. Its protein is CASGHLEAYGYTF. Drawing the rest from reference TRBV5-4 and TRBJ1-2, the complete variable domain is ETGVTQSPTHLIKTRGQQVTLRCSSQSGHNTVSWYQQALGQGPQFIFQYYREEENGRGNFPPRFSGLQFPNYSSELNVNALELDDSALYLCASGHLEAYGYTFGSGTRLTVV.

The J gene is TRBJ1-5, the V gene TRBV6-5; perhaps TRBD1 as D (5 bases). Germline V gene sequence: CDR1 MNHEY, CDR2 SVGAGI. Between the trimmed V and J ends, which lost 8 bases and 0 bases, there was a span of 8 bases. The CDR3 length is 13 residues. The CDR3 nucleotides are TGTGCCAGCCAGGGCAATAGCAATCAGCCCCAGCATTTT. Protein sequence: CASQGNSNQPQHF.

The chain links TRBV20-1 to TRBJ2-3; 10 bases align to TRBD1. Trimming cost V 3 bases and J 8 bases; bases outside gene matches: 11. Germline lookup yields CDR1 DFQATT and CDR2 SNEGSKA (reference sequence). The CDR3 sequence is 15 residues long. The CDR3 DNA is TGCAGTGCTAGTGACAGGGGGCCGGCTTGGGGTACGCAGTATTTT. It translates to CSASDRGPAWGTQYF.

The chain carries TRBV19 and TRBJ1-1; possible D gene TRBD1, 5 bases. Germline loops: CDR1 LNHDA, CDR2 SQIVND (reference sequence). CDR3 length equals 14 residues. V was trimmed by 4 bases and J by 1 base, leaving 10 bases between them. CDR3 region: CASSTGLANTEAFF. Written as DNA, the CDR3 is TGTGCCAGTAGTACGGGACTCGCGAACACTGAAGCTTTCTTT.

The chain is built from TRBV2 and TRBJ2-5; 11 nucleotides match TRBD2. Germline assignment: CDR1 SNHLY and CDR2 FYNNEI. Trimming removed 3 bases from V and 1 base from J; junction bases left unmatched: 13. The CDR3 contains 19 residues. The CDR3 spells CASSEATSGSRATQETQYF. Here the CDR3 DNA reads TGTGCCAGCAGTGAGGCAACTAGCGGGAGTAGAGCCACCCAAGAGACCCAGTACTTC.

The CDR3 sequence is CASSIGGALTGAPKNIQYF. CDR3 bases: TGTGCCAGTAGTATTGGGGGCGCCTTAACAGGGGCACCCAAAAACATTCAGTACTTC. The chain couples TRBV19 to TRBJ2-4; TRBD1 agrees at 7 bases. The germline CDR1 and CDR2 sequences are LNHDA and SQIVND (reference sequence). The length of the CDR3 is 19 residues. V shed 3 bases and J 2 bases; nucleotides not matched to a gene: 16.

The V call is TRBV5-5, the J call TRBJ2-5, with 9 bases identical to TRBD2. Trimming took 7 bases from V and 3 from J; bases not matched to a gene: 7. This CDR3 region has 14 residues. Germline values: CDR1 SGHKS, CDR2 YYEKEE (reference sequence). This CDR3 reads CASSPIAGEETQYF. CDR3 DNA: TGTGCCAGCTCTCCGATAGCGGGAGAAGAGACCCAGTACTTC.